This is a list of T cell receptor beta chains from one sample in a study of shared clonotypes between healthy human individuals. TCRdb's copy holds only in-frame clones and misses some; the assay was immunoSEQ multiplex PCR. The data show approximately 1.5 million clones, with roughly 98% seen just once and 0.4% to 0.55% held by the top ten. The sample taken for sequencing was naive CD4+ T cells sorted from blood. These receptors were obtained from a man in his thirties or forties in good health. CDR3s include the opening cysteine and the closing phenylalanine or tryptophan. Each record gives: D gene, J gene, clone size, V gene, CDR3 DNA, CDR3 protein. D genes are given only for firm matches. A clone size is listed for some rows: how often the clone was seen (once, few, many), or a class if it is expanded.

TRBD2,TRBJ2-2,few,TRBV30,TGTGCCTGGAGTGTTTCTAGCGGGAGAGGTATCGGCGGGGAGCTGTTTTTT,CAWSVSSGRGIGGELFF
.,TRBJ1-1,.,TRBV5-1,TGCGCCAGCAGCCGGATGGGAGGGGCTGAAGCTTTCTTT,CASSRMGGAEAFF
.,TRBJ1-3,.,TRBV25-1,TGTGCCAGCAGTCCCCAGGGGAGCTCTGGAAACACCATATATTTT,CASSPQGSSGNTIYF
.,TRBJ1-2,.,TRBV5-4,TGTGCCAGCAGGTGGGCGGGGGGGAACTATGGCTACACCTTC,CASRWAGGNYGYTF
TRBD2,TRBJ2-3,.,TRBV7-9,TGTGCCAGCAGCACTGGTGGACTAGCGGGAAGGGTAGATACGCAGTATTTT,CASSTGGLAGRVDTQYF
.,TRBJ2-7,.,TRBV5-1,TGCGCCAGCAGCGACCCATTGCGCGAGCAGTACTTC,CASSDPLREQYF
.,TRBJ2-7,.,TRBV19,TGTGCCAGTAGTTCGGGGACATTCAGCTCCTACGAGCAGTACTTC,CASSSGTFSSYEQYF
.,TRBJ2-5,.,TRBV14,TGTGCCAGCAGCCAAGGGCTAGCGGAGACCCAGTACTTC,CASSQGLAETQYF
.,TRBJ2-7,.,TRBV5-1,TGCGCCAGCAGCTTGGTGGATAGGACCTCCTACGAGCAGTACTTC,CASSLVDRTSYEQYF
.,TRBJ1-6,.,TRBV18,TGTGCCAGCTCACCCCAGGGAGGAGTCGGTAATTCACCCCTCCACTTT,CASSPQGGVGNSPLHF
.,TRBJ1-2,.,TRBV6-1,TGTGCCAGCAGTGCTCCAGGGACCTATGGCTACACCTTC,CASSAPGTYGYTF
.,TRBJ2-4,once,TRBV19,TGTGCCAGTAGTATAGTGGCAGGGAAGGCCAAAAACATTCAGTACTTC,CASSIVAGKAKNIQYF
.,TRBJ2-1,.,TRBV5-1,TGCGCCAGCAGCTTGGTTGCAGGCAATGAGCAGTTCTTC,CASSLVAGNEQFF
.,TRBJ2-7,.,TRBV5-1,TGCGCCAGCAGCCTCGGGGGCTATCCCACCTACGAGCAGTACTTC,CASSLGGYPTYEQYF
.,TRBJ2-7,.,TRBV7-6,TGTGCCAGCAGCGCTACCTTGGTGGGTGAGCAGTACTTC,CASSATLVGEQYF
.,TRBJ1-5,once,TRBV7-6,TGTGCCAGCAGCTTAGCGGTGGGGGGTCAGCCCCAGCATTTT,CASSLAVGGQPQHF
.,TRBJ2-2,.,TRBV28,TGTGCCAGCAGTGGAAACACCGGGGAGCTGTTTTTT,CASSGNTGELFF
.,TRBJ2-1,.,TRBV30,TGTGCCTGGAGTTTGGAGGGGGCGAGTAATGAGCAGTTCTTC,CAWSLEGASNEQFF